This TCR beta chain was identified in a study of blood T cell repertoires in COVID-19. Study-level background: Sites in the United States, Italy and Spain provided acute and convalescent COVID-19 samples.

Sequenced by immunoSEQ multiplex PCR; TCRdb stores in-frame clones only, minus some. The table records approximately 250,000 clones, 80% to 95% of them present only once. Participants' reported clinical history set cohort assignment. V was cut by 1 base and J by 0 bases, with 6 bases left in between. Germline V gene sequence: CDR1 LGHDT, CDR2 YNNKEL (reference sequence). This CDR3 has 14 residues. The source of this sequence is a man in his forties who had been exposed to COVID-19. The chain is built from TRBV3-1 (or the pseudogene TRBV3-2) and TRBJ1-1, with no clear D. The sample taken for sequencing was PBMCs or T cells enriched from blood (not recorded which). The CDR3 DNA reads TGTGCCAGCAGCCAAGCACAGTTGAACACTGAAGCTTTCTTT. Translating it yields CASSQAQLNTEAFF.